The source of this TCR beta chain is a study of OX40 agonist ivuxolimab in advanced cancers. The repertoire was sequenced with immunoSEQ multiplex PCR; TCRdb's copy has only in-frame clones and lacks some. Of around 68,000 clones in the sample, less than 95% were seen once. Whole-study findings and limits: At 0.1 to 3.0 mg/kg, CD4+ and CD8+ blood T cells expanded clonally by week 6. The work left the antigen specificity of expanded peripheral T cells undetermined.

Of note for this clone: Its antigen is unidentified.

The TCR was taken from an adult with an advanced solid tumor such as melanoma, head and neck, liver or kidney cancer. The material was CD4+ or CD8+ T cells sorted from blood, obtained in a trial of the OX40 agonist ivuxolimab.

CDR3 sequence (DNA): TGTGCCAGCAGCCGCGGGGAGGGACAGGGGTTTGAAGCTTTCTTT. Translating gives CASSRGEGQGFEAFF. The chain uses TRBV11-2 and TRBJ1-1; 10 nucleotides match TRBD1. After removal of 5 bases from V and 7 bases from J, the junction contained 10 bases not matched to a gene. Germline CDR1 and CDR2: SGHAT and FQNNGV. This CDR3 comprises 15 residues.